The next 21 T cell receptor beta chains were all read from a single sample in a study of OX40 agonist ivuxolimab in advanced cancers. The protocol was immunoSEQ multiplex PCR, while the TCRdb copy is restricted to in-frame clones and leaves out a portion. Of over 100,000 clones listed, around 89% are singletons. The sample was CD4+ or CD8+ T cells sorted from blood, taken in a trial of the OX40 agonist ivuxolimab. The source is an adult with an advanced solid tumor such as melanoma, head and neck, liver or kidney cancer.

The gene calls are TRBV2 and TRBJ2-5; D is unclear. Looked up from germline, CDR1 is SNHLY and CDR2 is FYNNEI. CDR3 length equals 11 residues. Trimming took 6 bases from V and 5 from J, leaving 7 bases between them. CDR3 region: CASRTMETQYF. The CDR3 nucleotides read TGTGCCAGCAGGACGATGGAGACCCAGTACTTC.

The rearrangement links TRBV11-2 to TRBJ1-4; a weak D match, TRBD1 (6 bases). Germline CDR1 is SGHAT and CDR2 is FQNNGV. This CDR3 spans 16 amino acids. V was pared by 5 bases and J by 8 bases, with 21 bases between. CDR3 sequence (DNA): TGTGCCAGCAGCCAACCTTCCGGGGGCCTAAGGGAAAAACTGTTTTTT. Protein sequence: CASSQPSGGLREKLFF.

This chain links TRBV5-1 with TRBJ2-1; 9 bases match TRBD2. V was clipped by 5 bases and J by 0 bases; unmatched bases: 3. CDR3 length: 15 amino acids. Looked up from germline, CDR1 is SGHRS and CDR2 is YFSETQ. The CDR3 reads CASRIAGASYNEQFF. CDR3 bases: TGCGCCAGCAGAATAGCGGGGGCCTCCTACAATGAGCAGTTCTTC.

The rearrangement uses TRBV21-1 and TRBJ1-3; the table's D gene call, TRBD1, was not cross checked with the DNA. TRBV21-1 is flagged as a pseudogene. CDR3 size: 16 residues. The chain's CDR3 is CASSPKGDHSGNTIYF. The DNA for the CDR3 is TGTGCCAGCAGTCCCAAGGGGGACCACTCTGGAAACACCATATATTTT.

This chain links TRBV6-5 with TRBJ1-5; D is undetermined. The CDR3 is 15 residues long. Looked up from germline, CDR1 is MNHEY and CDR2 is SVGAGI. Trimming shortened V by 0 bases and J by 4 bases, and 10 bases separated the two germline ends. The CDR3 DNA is TGTGCCAGCAGTTACTCGGGCAGCCAAAATCAGCCCCAGCATTTT. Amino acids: CASSYSGSQNQPQHF.

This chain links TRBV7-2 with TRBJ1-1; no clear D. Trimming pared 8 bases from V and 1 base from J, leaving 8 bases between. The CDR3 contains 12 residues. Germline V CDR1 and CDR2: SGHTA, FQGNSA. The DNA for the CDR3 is TGTGCCAGCGGAGGACGGAACACTGAAGCTTTCTTT. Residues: CASGGRNTEAFF.

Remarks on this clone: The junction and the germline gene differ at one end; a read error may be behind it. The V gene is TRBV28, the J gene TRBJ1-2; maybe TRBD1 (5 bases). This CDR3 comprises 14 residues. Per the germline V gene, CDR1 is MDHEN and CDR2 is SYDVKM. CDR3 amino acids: CASSLPERDAAWDF. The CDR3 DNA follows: TGTGCCAGCAGTTTACCGGAGAGGGACGCGGCCTGGGACTTC.

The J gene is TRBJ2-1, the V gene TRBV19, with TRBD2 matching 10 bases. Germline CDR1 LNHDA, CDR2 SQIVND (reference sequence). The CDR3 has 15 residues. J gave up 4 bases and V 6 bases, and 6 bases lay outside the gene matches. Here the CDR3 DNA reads TGTGCCAGTAGCCCGGGACTAGCGCGTTACAATGAGCAGTTCTTC. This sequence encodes CASSPGLARYNEQFF. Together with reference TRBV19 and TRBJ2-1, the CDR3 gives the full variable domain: DGGITQSPKYLFRKEGQNVTLSCEQNLNHDAMYWYRQDPGQGLRLIYYSQIVNDFQKGDIAEGYSVSREKKESFPLTVTSAQKNPTAFYLCASSPGLARYNEQFFGPGTRLTVL.

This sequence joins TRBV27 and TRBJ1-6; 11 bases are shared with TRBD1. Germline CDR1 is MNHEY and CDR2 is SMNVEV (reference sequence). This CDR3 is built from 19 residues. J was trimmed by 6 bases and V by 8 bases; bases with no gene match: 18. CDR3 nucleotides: TGTGCCAGCGGTCAGGACAGGGGGCTATCCGTCTTGGCTAATTCACCCCTCCACTTT. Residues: CASGQDRGLSVLANSPLHF.

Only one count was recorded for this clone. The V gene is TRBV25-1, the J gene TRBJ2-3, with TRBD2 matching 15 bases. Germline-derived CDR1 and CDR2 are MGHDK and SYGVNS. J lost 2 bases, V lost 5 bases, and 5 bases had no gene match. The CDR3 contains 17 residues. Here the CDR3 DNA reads TGTGCCAGCAGTTTCGGACTAGCGGGGGGGATCACAGATACGCAGTATTTT. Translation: CASSFGLAGGITDTQYF.

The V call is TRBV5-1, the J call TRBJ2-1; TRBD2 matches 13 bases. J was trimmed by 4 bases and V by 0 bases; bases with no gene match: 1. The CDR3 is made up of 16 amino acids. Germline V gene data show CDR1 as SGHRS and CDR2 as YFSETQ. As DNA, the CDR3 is TGCGCCAGCAGCTTGGGACTAGCGGGGGGATACAATGAGCAGTTCTTC. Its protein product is CASSLGLAGGYNEQFF.

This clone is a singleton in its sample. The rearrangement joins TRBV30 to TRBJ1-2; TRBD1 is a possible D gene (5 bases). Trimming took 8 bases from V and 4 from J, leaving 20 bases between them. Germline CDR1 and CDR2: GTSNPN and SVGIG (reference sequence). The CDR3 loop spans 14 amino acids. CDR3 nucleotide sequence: TGTGCCCGTAAAAAGCTCCGGGACGGCTATGGCTACACCTTC. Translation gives CARKKLRDGYGYTF.

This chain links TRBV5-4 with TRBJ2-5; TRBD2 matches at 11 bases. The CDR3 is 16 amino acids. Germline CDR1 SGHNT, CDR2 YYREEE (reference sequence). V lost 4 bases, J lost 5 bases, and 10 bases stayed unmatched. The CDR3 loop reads CASSLRIAGGTETQYF. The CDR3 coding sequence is TGTGCCAGCAGCCTAAGGATAGCGGGGGGGACGGAGACCCAGTACTTC. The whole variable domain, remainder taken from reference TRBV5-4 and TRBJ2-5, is ETGVTQSPTHLIKTRGQQVTLRCSSQSGHNTVSWYQQALGQGPQFIFQYYREEENGRGNFPPRFSGLQFPNYSSELNVNALELDDSALYLCASSLRIAGGTETQYFGPGTRLLVL.

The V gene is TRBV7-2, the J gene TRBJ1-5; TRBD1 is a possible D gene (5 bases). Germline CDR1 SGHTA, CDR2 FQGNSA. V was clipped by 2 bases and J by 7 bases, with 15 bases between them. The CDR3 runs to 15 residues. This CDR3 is CASSLSGGLGQPQHF. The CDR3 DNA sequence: TGTGCCAGCAGCTTATCTGGGGGTCTGGGACAGCCCCAGCATTTT.

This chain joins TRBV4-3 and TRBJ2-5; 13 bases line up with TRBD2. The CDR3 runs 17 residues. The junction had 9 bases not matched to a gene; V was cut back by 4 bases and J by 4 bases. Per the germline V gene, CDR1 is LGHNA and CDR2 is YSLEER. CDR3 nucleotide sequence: TGCGCCAGCAGCCTTGGGACTAGCGGGACCTTTGGAGAGACCCAGTACTTC. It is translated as CASSLGTSGTFGETQYF.

DNA for the CDR3: TGTGCCAGCAGCAAGACGTCACCCCTCCACTTT. Translating gives CASSKTSPLHF. This chain links TRBV21-1 with TRBJ1-6. TRBV21-1 is annotated as a pseudogene. This CDR3 is 11 amino acids long.

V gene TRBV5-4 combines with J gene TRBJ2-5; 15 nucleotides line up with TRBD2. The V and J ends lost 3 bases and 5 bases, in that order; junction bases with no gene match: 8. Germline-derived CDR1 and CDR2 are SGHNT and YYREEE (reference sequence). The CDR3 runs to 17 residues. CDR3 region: CASSSWTSGGAGETQYF. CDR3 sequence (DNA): TGTGCCAGCAGCTCTTGGACTAGCGGGGGGGCCGGGGAGACCCAGTACTTC.

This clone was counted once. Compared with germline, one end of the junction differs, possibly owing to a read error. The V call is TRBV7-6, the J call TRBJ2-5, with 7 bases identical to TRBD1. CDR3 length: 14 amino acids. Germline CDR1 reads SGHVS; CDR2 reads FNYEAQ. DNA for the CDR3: TGTGTCAGCAGCCGTCCAGGGGGTCTGGAGACCCAGTACTTC. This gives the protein CVSSRPGGLETQYF.

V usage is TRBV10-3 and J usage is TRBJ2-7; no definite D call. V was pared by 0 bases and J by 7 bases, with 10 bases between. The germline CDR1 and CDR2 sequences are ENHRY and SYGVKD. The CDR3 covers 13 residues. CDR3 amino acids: CAISESAPWEQYF. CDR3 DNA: TGTGCCATCAGTGAGTCAGCCCCTTGGGAGCAGTACTTC.

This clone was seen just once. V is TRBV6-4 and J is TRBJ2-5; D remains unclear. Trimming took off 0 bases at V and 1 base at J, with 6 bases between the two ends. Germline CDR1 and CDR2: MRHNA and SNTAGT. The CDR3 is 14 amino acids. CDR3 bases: TGTGCCAGCAGTGACTCGGGAACCCAAGAGACCCAGTACTTC. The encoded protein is CASSDSGTQETQYF.

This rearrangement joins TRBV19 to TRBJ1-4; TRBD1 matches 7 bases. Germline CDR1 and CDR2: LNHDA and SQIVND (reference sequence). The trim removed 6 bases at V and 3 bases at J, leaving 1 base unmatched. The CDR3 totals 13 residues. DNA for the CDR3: TGTGCCAGTAGCGACAGGGCTAATGAAAAACTGTTTTTT. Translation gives CASSDRANEKLFF.